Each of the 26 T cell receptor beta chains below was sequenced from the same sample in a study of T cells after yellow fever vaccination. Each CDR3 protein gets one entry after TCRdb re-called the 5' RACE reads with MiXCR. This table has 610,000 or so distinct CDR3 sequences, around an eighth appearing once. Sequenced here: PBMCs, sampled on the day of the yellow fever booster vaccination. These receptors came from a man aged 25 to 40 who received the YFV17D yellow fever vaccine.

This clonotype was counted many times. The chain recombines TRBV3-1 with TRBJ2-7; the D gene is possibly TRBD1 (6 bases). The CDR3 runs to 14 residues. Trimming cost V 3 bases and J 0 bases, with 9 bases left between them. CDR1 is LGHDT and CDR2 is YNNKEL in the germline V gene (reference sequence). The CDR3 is CASSHRDTSYEQYF. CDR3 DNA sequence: TGTGCCAGCAGCCACCGGGACACCTCCTACGAGCAGTACTTC.

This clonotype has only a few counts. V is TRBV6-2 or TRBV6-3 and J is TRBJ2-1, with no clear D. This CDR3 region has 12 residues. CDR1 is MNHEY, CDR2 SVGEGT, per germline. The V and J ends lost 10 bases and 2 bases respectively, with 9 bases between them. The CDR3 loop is CAIAEAYNEQFF. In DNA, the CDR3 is TGTGCCATCGCCGAGGCCTACAATGAGCAGTTCTTC.

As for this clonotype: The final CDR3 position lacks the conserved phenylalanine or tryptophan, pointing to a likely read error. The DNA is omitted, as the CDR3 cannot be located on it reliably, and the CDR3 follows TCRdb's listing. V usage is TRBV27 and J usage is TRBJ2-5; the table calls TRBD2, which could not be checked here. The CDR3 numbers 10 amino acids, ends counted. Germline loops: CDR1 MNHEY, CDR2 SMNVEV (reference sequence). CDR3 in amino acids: CARPKVRSSL.

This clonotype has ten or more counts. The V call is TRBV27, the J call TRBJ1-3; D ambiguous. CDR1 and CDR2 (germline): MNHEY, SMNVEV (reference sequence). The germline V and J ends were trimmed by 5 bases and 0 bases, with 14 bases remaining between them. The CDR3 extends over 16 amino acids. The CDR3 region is CASSPRTPYSGNTIYF. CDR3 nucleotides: TGTGCCAGCAGTCCACGGACCCCCTACTCTGGAAACACCATATATTTT.

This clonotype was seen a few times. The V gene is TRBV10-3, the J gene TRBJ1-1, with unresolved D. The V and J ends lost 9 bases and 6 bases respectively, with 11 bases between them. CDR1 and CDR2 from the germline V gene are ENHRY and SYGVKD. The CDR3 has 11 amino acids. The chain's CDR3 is CAMGSISEAFF. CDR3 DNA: TGTGCCATGGGGAGTATCTCTGAAGCTTTCTTT.

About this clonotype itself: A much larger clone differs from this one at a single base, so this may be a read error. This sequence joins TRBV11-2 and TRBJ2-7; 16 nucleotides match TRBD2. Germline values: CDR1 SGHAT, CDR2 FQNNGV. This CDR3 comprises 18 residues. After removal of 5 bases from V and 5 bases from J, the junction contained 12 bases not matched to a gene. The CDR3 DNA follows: TGTGCCAGCAGCGTAATAGGGACTAGCGGGGGGGCCCTCCACGAGCAGTACTTC. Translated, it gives CASSVIGTSGGALHEQYF.

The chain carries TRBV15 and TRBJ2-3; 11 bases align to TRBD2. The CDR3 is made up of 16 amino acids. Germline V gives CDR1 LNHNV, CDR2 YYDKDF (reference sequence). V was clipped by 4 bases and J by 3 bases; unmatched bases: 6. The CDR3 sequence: CATSTKLAGETDTQYF. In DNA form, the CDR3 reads TGTGCCACCAGCACCAAACTAGCGGGAGAGACAGATACGCAGTATTTT.

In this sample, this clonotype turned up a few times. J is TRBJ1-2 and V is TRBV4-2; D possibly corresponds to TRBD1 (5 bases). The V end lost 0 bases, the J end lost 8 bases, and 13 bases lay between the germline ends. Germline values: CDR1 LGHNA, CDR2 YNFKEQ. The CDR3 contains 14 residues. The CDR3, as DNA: TGTGCCAGCAGCCAAGACGGTCAGGGAAGGGGCTACACCTTC. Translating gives CASSQDGQGRGYTF.

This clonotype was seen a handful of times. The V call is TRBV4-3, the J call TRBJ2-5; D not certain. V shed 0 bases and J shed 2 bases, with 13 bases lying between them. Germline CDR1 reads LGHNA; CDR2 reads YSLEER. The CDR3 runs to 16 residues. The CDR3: CASSQDWASSQETQYF. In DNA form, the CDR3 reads TGCGCCAGCAGCCAAGATTGGGCGTCCTCGCAAGAGACCCAGTACTTC.

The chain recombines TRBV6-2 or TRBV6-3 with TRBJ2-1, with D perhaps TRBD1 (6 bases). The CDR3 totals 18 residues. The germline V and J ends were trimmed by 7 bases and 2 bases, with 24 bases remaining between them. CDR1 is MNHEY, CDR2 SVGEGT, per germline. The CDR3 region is CASNQNVAGGPAYNEQFF. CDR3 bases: TGTGCCAGCAACCAAAACGTGGCTGGGGGCCCGGCCTACAATGAGCAGTTCTTC.

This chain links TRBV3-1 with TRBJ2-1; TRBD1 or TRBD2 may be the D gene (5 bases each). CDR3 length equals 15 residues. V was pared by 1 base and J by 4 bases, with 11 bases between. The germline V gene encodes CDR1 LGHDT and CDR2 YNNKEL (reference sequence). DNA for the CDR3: TGTGCCAGCAGCCAAGGACCTGGGGGATACAATGAGCAGTTCTTC. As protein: CASSQGPGGYNEQFF.

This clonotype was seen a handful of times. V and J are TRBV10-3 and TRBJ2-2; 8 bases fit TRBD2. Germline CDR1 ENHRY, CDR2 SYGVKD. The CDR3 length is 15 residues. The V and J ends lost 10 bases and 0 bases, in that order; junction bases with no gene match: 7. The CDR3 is CATSGGETNTGELFF. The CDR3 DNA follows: TGTGCCACCAGCGGGGGAGAAACGAACACCGGGGAGCTGTTTTTT.

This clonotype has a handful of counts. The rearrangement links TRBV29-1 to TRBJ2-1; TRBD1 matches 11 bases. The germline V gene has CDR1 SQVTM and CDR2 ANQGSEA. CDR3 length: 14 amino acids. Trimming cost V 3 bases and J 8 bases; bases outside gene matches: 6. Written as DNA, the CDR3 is TGCAGCGTTGAGTCCGGACAGGGGGCTTATGAGCAGTTCTTC. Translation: CSVESGQGAYEQFF.

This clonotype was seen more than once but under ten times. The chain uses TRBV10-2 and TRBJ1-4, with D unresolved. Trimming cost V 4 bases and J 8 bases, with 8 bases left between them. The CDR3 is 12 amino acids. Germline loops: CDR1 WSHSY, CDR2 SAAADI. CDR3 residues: CASSGGGEKLFF. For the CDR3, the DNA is TGCGCCAGCAGTGGAGGCGGCGAAAAACTGTTTTTT.

CDR3 in amino acids: CAWSFTGGSEQYF. In DNA form, the CDR3 reads TGTGCCTGGAGTTTTACGGGAGGGAGCGAGCAGTACTTC. The chain carries TRBV30 and TRBJ2-7; 8 bases map to TRBD2. The V gene's germline CDR1 is GTSNPN and CDR2 SVGIG (reference sequence). The ends lost 2 bases at V and 6 bases at J; junction bases unmatched: 6. This CDR3 is built from 13 residues. The variable domain in full, with the rest retrieved from reference TRBV30 and TRBJ2-7, is SQTIHQWPATLVQPVGSPLSLECTVEGTSNPNLYWYRQAAGRGLQLLFYSVGIGQISSEVPQNLSASRPQDRQFILSSKKLLLSDSGFYLCAWSFTGGSEQYFGPGTRLTVT.

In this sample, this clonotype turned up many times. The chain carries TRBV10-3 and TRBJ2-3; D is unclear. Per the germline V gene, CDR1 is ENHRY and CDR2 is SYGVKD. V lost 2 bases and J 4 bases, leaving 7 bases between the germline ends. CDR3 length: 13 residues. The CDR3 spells CAISEKRPDTQYF. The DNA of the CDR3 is TGTGCCATCAGTGAGAAGCGCCCAGATACGCAGTATTTT.

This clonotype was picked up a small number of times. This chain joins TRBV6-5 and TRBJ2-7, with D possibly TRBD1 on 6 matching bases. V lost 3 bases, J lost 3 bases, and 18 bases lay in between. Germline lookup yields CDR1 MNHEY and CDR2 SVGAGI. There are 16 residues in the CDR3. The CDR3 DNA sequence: TGTGCCAGCAGTTATTCACTTACCGGGACAAACTACGAGCAGTACTTC. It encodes CASSYSLTGTNYEQYF.

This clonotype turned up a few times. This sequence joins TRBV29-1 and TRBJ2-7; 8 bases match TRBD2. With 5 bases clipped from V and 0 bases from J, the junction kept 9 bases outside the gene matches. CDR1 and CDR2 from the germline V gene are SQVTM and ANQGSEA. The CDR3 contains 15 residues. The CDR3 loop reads CSVSAGGPSSYEQYF. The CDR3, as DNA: TGCAGCGTTTCCGCGGGGGGCCCGAGCTCCTACGAGCAGTACTTC.

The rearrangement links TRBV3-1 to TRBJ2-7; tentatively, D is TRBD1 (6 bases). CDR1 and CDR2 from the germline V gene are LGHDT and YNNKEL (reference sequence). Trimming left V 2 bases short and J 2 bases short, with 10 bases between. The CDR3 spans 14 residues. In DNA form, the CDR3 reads TGTGCCAGCAGCCAAAAGGGGGTCACCTACGAGCAGTACTTC. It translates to CASSQKGVTYEQYF.

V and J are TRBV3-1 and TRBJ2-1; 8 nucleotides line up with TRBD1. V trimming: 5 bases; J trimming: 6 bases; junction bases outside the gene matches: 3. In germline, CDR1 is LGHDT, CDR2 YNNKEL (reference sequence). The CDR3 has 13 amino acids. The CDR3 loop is CASSVTGVNEQFF. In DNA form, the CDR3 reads TGTGCCAGCAGCGTGACAGGGGTCAATGAGCAGTTCTTC.

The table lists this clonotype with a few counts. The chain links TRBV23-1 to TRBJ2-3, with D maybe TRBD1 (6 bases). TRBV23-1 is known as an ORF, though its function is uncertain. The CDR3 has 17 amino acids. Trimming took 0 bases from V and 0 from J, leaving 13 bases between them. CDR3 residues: CASSQSAGTTSTDTQYF. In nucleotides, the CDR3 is TGCGCCAGCAGTCAATCCGCCGGGACAACTAGCACAGATACGCAGTATTTT.

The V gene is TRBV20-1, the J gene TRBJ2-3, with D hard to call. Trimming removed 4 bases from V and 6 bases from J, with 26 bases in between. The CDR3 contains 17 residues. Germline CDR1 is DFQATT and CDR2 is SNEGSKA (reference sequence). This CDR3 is CSAIPTHEEFLGDTQYF. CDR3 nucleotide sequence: TGCAGTGCTATTCCCACTCACGAGGAATTTCTTGGGGATACGCAGTATTTT.

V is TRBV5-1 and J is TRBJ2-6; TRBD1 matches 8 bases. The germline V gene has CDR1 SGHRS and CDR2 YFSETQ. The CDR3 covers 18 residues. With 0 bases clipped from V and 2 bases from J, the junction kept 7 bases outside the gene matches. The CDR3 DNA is TGCGCCAGCAGCTTGGCTGGACAGGGATCTCCTGGGGCCAACGTCCTGACTTTC. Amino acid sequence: CASSLAGQGSPGANVLTF.

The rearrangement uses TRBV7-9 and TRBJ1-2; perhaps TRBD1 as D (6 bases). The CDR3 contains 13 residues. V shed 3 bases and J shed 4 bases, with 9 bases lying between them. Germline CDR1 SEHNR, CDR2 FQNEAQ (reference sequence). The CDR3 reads CASSFAGAYGYTF. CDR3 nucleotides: TGTGCCAGCAGCTTCGCAGGGGCCTATGGCTACACCTTC.

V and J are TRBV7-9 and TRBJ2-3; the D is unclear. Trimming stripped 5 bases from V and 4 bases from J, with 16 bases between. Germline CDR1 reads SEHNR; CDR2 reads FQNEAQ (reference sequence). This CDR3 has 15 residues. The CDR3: CASSLHGSGADTQYF. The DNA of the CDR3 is TGTGCCAGCAGCCTACATGGAAGTGGGGCAGATACGCAGTATTTT.

CDR3 amino acids: CSARDALAGSTDTQYF. The CDR3 nucleotides are TGCAGTGCTAGAGATGCCCTGGCGGGTAGCACAGATACGCAGTATTTT. The chain uses TRBV20-1 and TRBJ2-3; tentatively, D is TRBD2 (5 bases). The CDR3 contains 16 residues. Germline V gives CDR1 DFQATT, CDR2 SNEGSKA (reference sequence). Deletions cut 0 bases from V and 0 bases from J, with 13 bases between.